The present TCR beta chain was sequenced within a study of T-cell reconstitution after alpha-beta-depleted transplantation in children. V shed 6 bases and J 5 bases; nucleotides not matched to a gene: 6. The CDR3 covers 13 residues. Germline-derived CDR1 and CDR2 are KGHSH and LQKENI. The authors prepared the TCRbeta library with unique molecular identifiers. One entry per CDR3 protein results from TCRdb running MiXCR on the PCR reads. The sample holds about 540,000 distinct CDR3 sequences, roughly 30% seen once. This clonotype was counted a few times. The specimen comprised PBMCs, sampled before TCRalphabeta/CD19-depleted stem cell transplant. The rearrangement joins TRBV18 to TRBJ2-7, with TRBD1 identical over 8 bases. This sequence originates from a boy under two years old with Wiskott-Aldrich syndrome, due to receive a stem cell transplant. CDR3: CASSLGQGDEQYF. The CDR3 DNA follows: TGTGCCAGCTCCCTTGGACAGGGAGACGAGCAGTACTTC. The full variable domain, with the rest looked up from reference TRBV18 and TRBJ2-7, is NAGVMQNPRHLVRRRGQEARLRCSPMKGHSHVYWYRQLPEEGLKFMVYLQKENIIDESGMPKERFSAEFPKEGPSILRIQQVVRGDSAAYFCASSLGQGDEQYFGPGTRLTVT.